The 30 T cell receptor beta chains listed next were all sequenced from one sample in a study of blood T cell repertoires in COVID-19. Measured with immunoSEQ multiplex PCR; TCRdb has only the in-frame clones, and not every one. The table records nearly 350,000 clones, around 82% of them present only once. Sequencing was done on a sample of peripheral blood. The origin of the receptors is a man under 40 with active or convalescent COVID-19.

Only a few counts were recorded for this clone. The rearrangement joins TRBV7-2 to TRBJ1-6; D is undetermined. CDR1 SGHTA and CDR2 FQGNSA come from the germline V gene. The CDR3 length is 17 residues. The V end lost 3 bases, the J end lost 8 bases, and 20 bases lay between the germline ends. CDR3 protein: CASSFASLGPKDSPLHF. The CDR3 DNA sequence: TGTGCCAGCAGCTTTGCTAGCTTGGGCCCCAAGGATTCACCCCTCCACTTT.

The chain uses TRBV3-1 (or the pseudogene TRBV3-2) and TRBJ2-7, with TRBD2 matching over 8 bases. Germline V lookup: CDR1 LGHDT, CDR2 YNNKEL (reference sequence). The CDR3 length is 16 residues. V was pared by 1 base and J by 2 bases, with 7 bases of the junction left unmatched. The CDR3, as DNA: TGTGCCAGCAGCCAAGGAATTAGCGGGAAGACCTACGAGCAGTACTTC. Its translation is CASSQGISGKTYEQYF.

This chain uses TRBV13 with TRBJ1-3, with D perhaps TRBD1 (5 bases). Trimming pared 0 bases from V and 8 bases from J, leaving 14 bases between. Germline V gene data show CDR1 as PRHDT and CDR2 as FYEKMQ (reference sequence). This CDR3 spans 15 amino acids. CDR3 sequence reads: CASSLGYGGGDTIYF. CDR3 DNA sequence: TGTGCCAGCAGCTTAGGCTACGGGGGAGGAGACACCATATATTTT.

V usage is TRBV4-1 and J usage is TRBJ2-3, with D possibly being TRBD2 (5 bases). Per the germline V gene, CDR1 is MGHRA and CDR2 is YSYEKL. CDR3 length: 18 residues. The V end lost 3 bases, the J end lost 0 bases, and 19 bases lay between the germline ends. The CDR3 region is CASSQRPGGLSSTDTQYF. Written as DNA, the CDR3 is TGCGCCAGCAGCCAGAGGCCAGGCGGGTTATCTAGCACAGATACGCAGTATTTT.

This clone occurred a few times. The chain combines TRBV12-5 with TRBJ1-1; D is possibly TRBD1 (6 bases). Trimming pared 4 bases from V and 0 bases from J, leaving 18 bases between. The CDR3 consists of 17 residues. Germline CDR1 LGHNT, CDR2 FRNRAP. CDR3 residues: CASGSSSLGAMNTEAFF. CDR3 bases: TGTGCTAGTGGTTCTTCCTCGTTGGGGGCCATGAACACTGAAGCTTTCTTT.

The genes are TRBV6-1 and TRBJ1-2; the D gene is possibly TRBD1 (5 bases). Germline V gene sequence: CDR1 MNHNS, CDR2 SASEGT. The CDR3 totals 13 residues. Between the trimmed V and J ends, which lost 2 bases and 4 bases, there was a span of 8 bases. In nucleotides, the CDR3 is TGTGCCAGCAGTGAAAGGGGCCCCTATGGCTACACCTTC. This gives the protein CASSERGPYGYTF.

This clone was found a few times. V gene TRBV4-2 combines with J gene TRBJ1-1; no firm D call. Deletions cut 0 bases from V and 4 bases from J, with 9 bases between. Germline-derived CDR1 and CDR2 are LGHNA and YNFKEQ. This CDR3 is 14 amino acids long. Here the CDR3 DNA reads TGTGCCAGCAGCCAAGAGTGGGCAGTCACTGAAGCTTTCTTT. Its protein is CASSQEWAVTEAFF.

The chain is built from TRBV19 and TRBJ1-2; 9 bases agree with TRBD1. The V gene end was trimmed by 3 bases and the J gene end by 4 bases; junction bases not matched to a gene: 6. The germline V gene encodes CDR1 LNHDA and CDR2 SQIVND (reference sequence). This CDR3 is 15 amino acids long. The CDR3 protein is CASSMWGQGSYGYTF. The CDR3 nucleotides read TGTGCCAGTAGTATGTGGGGACAGGGAAGCTATGGCTACACCTTC.

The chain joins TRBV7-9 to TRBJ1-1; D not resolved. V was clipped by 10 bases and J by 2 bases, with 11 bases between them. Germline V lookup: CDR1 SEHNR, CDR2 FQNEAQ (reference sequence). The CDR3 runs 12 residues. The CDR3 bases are TGTGCCACCGGACTGTTCAACACTGAAGCTTTCTTT. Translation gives CATGLFNTEAFF.

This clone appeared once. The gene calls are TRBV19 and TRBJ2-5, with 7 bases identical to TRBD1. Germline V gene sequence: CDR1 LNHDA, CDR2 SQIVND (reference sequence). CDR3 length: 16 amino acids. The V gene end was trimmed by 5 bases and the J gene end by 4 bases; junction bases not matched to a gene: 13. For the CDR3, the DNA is TGTGCCAGTAGTCCACAGGGGTCCCTGCCAGGAGAGACCCAGTACTTC. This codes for CASSPQGSLPGETQYF.

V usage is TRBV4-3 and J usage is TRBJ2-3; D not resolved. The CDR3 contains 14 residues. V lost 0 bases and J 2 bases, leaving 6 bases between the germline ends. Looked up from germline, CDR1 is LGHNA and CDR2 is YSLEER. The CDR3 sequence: CASSQEETTDTQYF. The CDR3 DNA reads TGCGCCAGCAGCCAAGAGGAGACCACAGATACGCAGTATTTT.

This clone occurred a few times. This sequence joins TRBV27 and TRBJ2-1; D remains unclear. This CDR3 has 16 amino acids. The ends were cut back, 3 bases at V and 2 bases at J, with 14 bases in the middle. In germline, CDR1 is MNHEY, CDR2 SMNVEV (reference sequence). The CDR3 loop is CASSFLAEWAYNEQFF. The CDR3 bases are TGTGCCAGCAGTTTTCTGGCGGAGTGGGCCTACAATGAGCAGTTCTTC.

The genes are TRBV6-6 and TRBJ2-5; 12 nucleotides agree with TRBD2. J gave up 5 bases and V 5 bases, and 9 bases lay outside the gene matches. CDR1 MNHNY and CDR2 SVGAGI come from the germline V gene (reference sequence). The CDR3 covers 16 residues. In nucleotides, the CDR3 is TGTGCCAGCAGTACCCCGACTAGCGGGGGCTTCGAGACCCAGTACTTC. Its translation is CASSTPTSGGFETQYF.

CDR3 coding DNA: TGTGCCAGCAGCTCGGGACAGAATAATTCACCCCTCCACTTT. It encodes CASSSGQNNSPLHF. The V and J genes are TRBV7-2 and TRBJ1-6; 7 bases fit TRBD1. This CDR3 spans 14 amino acids. The J segment lost 5 bases and the V segment lost 4 bases, leaving 2 bases of the junction unmatched. CDR1 is SGHTA, CDR2 FQGNSA, per germline.

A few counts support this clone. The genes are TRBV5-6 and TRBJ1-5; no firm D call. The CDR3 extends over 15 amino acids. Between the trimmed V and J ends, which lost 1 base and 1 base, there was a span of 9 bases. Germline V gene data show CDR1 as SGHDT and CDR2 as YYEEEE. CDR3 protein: CASSLLSLSNQPQHF. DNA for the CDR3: TGTGCCAGCAGCTTGCTGTCTCTGAGCAATCAGCCCCAGCATTTT.

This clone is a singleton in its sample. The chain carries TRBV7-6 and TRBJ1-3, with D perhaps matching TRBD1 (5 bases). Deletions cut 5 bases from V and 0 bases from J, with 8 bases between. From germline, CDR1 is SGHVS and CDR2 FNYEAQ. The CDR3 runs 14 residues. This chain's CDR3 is CASSPDSSGNTIYF. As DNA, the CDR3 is TGTGCCAGCAGCCCAGACAGCTCTGGAAACACCATATATTTT.

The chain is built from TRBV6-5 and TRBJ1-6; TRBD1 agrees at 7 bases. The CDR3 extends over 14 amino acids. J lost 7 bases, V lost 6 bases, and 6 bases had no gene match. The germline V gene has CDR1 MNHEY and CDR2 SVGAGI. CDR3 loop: CASSDDRVNSPLHF. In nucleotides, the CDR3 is TGTGCCAGCAGCGATGACAGGGTCAATTCACCCCTCCACTTT.

CDR3 in amino acids: CASSSAGTSGMDEQFF. As DNA, the CDR3 is TGTGCCAGTAGTTCAGCCGGGACTAGCGGGATGGATGAGCAGTTCTTC. The V gene is TRBV19, the J gene TRBJ2-1; 13 positions match TRBD2. CDR3 length: 16 residues. Per the germline V gene, CDR1 is LNHDA and CDR2 is SQIVND (reference sequence). Trimming took 5 bases from V and 8 from J; bases not matched to a gene: 9.

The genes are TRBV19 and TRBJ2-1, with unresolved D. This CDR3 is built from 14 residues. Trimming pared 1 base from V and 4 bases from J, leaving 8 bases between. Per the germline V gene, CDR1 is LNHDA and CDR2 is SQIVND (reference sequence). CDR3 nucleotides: TGTGCCAGTAGTATAGCGTCCAGGTACAATGAGCAGTTCTTC. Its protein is CASSIASRYNEQFF.

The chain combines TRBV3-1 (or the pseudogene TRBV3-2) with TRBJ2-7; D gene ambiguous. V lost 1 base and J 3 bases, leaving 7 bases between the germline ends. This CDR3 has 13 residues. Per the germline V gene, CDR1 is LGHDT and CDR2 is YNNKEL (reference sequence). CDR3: CASSQGLYYEQYF. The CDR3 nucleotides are TGTGCCAGCAGCCAAGGTTTATACTACGAGCAGTACTTC.

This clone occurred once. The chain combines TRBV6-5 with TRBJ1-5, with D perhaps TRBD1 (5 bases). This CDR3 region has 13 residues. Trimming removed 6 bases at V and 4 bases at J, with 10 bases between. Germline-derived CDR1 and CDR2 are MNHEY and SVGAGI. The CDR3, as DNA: TGTGCCAGCAGCTGGGGGGGGAATCAGCCCCAGCATTTT. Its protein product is CASSWGGNQPQHF.

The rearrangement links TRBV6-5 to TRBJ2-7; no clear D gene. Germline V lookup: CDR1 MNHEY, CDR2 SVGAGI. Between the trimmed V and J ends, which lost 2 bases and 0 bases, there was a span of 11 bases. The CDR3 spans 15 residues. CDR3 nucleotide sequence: TGTGCCAGCAGTTACGTCGGAGCGAACTCCTACGAGCAGTACTTC. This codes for CASSYVGANSYEQYF.

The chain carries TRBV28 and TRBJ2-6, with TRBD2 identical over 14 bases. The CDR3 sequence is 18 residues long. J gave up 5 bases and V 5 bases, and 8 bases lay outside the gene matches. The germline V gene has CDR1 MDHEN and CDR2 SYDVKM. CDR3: CASSLRLAGGRRANVLTF. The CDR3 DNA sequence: TGTGCCAGCAGTCTACGACTAGCGGGAGGGAGAAGGGCCAACGTCCTGACTTTC.

CDR3 in DNA: TGCGCCAGCAGCCGACAGGCCCGCTCTGGAAACACCATATATTTT. Residues: CASSRQARSGNTIYF. The chain carries TRBV4-3 and TRBJ1-3, with a weak D call TRBD1 (6 bases). The CDR3 spans 15 residues. Germline CDR1 LGHNA, CDR2 YSLEER. Deletions cut 4 bases from V and 0 bases from J, with 10 bases between.

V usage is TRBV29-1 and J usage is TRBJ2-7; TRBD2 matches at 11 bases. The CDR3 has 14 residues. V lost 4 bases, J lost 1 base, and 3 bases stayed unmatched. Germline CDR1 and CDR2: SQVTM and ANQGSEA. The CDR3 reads CSVALAGVSYEQYF. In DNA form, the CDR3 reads TGCAGCGTTGCACTAGCGGGAGTATCCTACGAGCAGTACTTC.

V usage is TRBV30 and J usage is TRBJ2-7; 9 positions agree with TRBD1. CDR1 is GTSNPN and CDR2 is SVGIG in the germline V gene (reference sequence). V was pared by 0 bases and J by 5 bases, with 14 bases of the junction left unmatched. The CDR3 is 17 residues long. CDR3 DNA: TGTGCCTGGAGTGTGAGTCTTGTCGGGACAGGGCTCCACGAGCAGTACTTC. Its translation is CAWSVSLVGTGLHEQYF.

The CDR3 region has the DNA TGCAGCGGTACCGGGACTAGCGGGGGCCAAGGGGATGAGCAGTTCTTC. Its protein is CSGTGTSGGQGDEQFF. The chain recombines TRBV29-1 with TRBJ2-1, with TRBD2 matching 14 bases. The CDR3 contains 16 residues. Losses at the gene ends were 7 bases for V and 8 bases for J; bases not matched to a gene: 13. The germline V gene encodes CDR1 SQVTM and CDR2 ANQGSEA.

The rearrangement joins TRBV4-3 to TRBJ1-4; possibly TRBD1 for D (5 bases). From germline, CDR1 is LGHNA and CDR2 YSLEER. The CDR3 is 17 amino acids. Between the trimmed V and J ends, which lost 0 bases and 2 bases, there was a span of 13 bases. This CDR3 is CASSQDLRGMTNEKLFF. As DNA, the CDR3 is TGCGCCAGCAGCCAAGACCTCCGGGGGATGACTAATGAAAAACTGTTTTTT.

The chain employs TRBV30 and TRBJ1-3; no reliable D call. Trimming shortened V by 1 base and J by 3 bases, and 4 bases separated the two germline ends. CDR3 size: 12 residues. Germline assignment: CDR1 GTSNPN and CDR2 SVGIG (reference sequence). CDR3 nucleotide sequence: TGTGCCTGGAGTGCGGGTGGAAACACCATATATTTT. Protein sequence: CAWSAGGNTIYF.

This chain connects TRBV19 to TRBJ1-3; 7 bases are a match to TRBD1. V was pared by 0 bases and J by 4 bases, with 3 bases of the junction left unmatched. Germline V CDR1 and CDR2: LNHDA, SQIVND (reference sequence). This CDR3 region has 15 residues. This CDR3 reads CASSIDRGTGNTIYF. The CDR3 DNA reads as TGTGCCAGTAGTATAGACAGGGGGACCGGAAACACCATATATTTT.